The rows below give T cell receptor beta chains drawn from one sample of a study of blood T cell repertoires in COVID-19. Assay: immunoSEQ multiplex PCR; the TCRdb copy retains only in-frame clones and omits some. The table includes some 220,000 clones, approximately 85% detected once. Source material: peripheral blood. All receptors derive from a woman in her 70s with COVID-19, enrolled during active disease. Each CDR3 is given with its conserved first and last residue. D genes are given only for firm matches. Clone size is not always given. Where it is, it says once, few, many or a class for expanded clones.

j_call | v_call | clone_size | d_call | cdr3_aa | cdr3_nt
TRBJ1-4 | TRBV5-8 | - | TRBD1 | CASSQSRDRSLNEKLFF | TGTGCCAGCAGCCAGTCCCGGGACAGGTCCCTTAACGAAAAACTGTTTTTT
TRBJ1-1 | TRBV2 | few | TRBD1 | CASSRLTGDTEAFF | TGTGCCAGCAGCCGACTAACAGGGGACACTGAAGCTTTCTTT
TRBJ2-3 | TRBV27 | - | TRBD2 | CASSLGTSGSSTDTQYF | TGTGCCAGCAGTCTCGGGACTAGCGGGAGTAGCACAGATACGCAGTATTTT
TRBJ1-2 | TRBV24-1 | - | - | CATSERQASYGYTF | TGTGCCACCAGTGAACGCCAGGCCAGCTATGGCTACACCTTC
TRBJ2-2 | TRBV7-8 | - | - | CASSFLQGNTGELFF | TGTGCCAGCAGCTTCCTACAGGGTAACACCGGGGAGCTGTTTTTT
TRBJ2-5 | TRBV19 | - | - | CASSISDSSETQYF | TGTGCCAGTAGTATTAGTGATAGCTCGGAGACCCAGTACTTC
TRBJ2-1 | TRBV24-1 | - | - | CATVDNEQFF | TGTGCCACCGTAGATAATGAGCAGTTCTTC
TRBJ1-3 | TRBV9 | - | - | CASSYRDSGNTIYF | TGTGCCAGCAGCTACAGAGACTCTGGAAACACCATATATTTT
TRBJ1-5 | TRBV12-3/TRBV12-4 | - | - | CASSLFLDKPQHF | TGTGCCAGCAGTTTATTTTTGGACAAGCCCCAGCATTTT
TRBJ1-1 | TRBV29-1 | - | - | CSVSMTQGNTEAFF | TGCAGCGTCTCCATGACACAGGGAAACACTGAAGCTTTCTTT
TRBJ2-2 | TRBV18 | few | TRBD1 | CASSPAGTGSTGELFF | TGTGCCAGCTCACCGGCCGGGACAGGGAGCACCGGGGAGCTGTTTTTT
TRBJ1-4 | TRBV4-2 | - | - | CASSQLTGTTNEKLFF | TGTGCCAGCAGCCAGTTGACAGGAACAACTAATGAAAAACTGTTTTTT
TRBJ1-2 | TRBV6-5 | - | TRBD1 | CASSSFGQDRIHGYTF | TGTGCCAGCAGTTCCTTTGGCCAGGACAGGATCCATGGCTACACCTTC
TRBJ1-5 | TRBV6-6 | - | - | CASSFGENSNQPQHF | TGTGCCAGCAGTTTCGGGGAGAACAGCAATCAGCCCCAGCATTTT
TRBJ2-5 | TRBV5-4 | - | TRBD2 | CASSSGLAGRQETQYF | TGTGCCAGCAGCTCGGGACTAGCGGGAAGACAAGAGACCCAGTACTTC
TRBJ1-2 | TRBV14 | - | TRBD1 | CASSQAGTGGRYGYTF | TGTGCCAGCAGCCAAGCCGGGACAGGGGGTCGCTATGGCTACACCTTC
TRBJ2-1 | TRBV18 | once | TRBD1 | CASSPDRGMYNEQFF | TGTGCCAGCTCACCGGACAGGGGGATGTACAATGAGCAGTTCTTC
TRBJ2-1 | TRBV19 | - | TRBD2 | CASSARTSGGSHEQFF | TGTGCCAGTAGTGCCCGGACTAGCGGGGGTAGTCATGAGCAGTTCTTC
TRBJ2-7 | TRBV6-1 | - | - | CASSEMLGVYEQYF | TGTGCCAGCAGTGAAATGCTAGGTGTCTACGAGCAGTACTTC
TRBJ2-7 | TRBV27 | medium-sized | - | CASSHSWWTDPYEQYF | TGTGCCAGCAGTCACTCCTGGTGGACAGACCCCTACGAGCAGTACTTC
TRBJ1-6 | TRBV7-2 | - | TRBD1 | CASSLAGTDNSPLHF | TGTGCCAGCAGCTTAGCGGGGACAGATAATTCACCCCTCCACTTT
TRBJ2-7 | TRBV2 | - | TRBD1 | CASSELGTVPYEQYF | TGTGCCAGCAGTGAGTTGGGGACAGTTCCCTACGAGCAGTACTTC
TRBJ2-2 | TRBV18 | once | TRBD2 | CASSPQLAGNTGELFF | TGTGCCAGCTCACCGCAACTAGCGGGGAACACCGGGGAGCTGTTTTTT
TRBJ1-5 | TRBV29-1 | - | TRBD1 | CSVSQGNSNQPQHF | TGCAGCGTGTCACAGGGGAATAGCAATCAGCCCCAGCATTTT
TRBJ1-6 | TRBV7-9 | - | - | CASSLGGRENSPLHF | TGTGCCAGCAGCTTAGGGGGACGGGAGAATTCACCCCTCCACTTT
TRBJ1-2 | TRBV6-2/TRBV6-3 | once | TRBD1 | CASSKDGQASGYTF | TGTGCCAGCAGCAAAGATGGACAGGCCAGTGGCTACACCTTC
TRBJ2-3 | TRBV7-9 | - | TRBD2 | CASSPSGESRDTQYF | TGTGCCAGCAGCCCTAGCGGGGAATCGCGAGATACGCAGTATTTT
TRBJ1-1 | TRBV7-6 | few | - | CASSLLSGGVNTEAFF | TGTGCCAGCAGCTTATTGTCGGGGGGCGTCAACACTGAAGCTTTCTTT
TRBJ2-3 | TRBV11-3 | - | TRBD2 | CASSIGGSRDTQYF | TGTGCCAGCTCGATCGGCGGGAGCCGAGATACGCAGTATTTT
TRBJ2-4 | TRBV9 | - | - | CASSVGGGAPSSNIQYF | TGTGCCAGCAGCGTAGGTGGGGGGGCCCCCTCCTCGAACATTCAGTACTTC
TRBJ1-5 | TRBV30 | - | - | CAWRQNLASAQHF | TGTGCCTGGAGGCAAAATTTAGCTTCCGCCCAGCATTTT
TRBJ1-2 | TRBV7-2 | - | TRBD1 | CASSLTGEYGYTF | TGTGCCAGCAGCTTGACAGGGGAATACGGCTACACCTTC